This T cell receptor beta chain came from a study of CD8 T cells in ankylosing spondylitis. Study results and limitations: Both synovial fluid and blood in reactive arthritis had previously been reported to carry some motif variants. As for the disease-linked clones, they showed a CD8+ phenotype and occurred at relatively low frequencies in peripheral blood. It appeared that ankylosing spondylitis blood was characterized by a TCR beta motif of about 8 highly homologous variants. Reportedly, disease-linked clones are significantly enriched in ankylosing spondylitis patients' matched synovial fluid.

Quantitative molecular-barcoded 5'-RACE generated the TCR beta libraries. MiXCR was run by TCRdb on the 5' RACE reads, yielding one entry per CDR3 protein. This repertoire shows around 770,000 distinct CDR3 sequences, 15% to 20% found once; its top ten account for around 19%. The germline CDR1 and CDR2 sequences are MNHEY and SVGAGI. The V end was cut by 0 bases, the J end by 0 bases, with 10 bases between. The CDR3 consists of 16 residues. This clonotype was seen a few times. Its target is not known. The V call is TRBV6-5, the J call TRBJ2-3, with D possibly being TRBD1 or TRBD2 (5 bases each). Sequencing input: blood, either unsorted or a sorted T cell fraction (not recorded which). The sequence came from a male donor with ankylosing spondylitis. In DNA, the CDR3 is TGTGCCAGCAGTTACTCCCTTCGGGACAGCACAGATACGCAGTATTTT. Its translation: CASSYSLRDSTDTQYF.